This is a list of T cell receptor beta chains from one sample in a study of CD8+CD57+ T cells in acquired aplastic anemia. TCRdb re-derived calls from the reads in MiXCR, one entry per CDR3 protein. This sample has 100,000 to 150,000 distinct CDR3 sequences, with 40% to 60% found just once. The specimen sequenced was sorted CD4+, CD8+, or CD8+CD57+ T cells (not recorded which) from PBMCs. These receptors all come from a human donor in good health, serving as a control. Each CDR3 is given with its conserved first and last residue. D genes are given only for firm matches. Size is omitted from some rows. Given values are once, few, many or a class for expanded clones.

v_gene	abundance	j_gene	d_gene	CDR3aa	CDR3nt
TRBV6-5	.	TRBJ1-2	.	CASSSIILGPGGYGYTF	TGTGCCAGCAGTTCCATCATCCTCGGGCCCGGAGGCTATGGCTACACCTTC
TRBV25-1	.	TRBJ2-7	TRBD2	CASSEGLAGVRQYF	TGTGCCAGCAGTGAAGGACTAGCGGGAGTTCGCCAGTACTTC
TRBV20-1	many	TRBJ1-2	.	CSAENRDNFNYGYTF	TGCAGTGCTGAAAACCGGGACAACTTTAACTATGGCTACACCTTC
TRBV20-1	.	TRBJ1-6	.	CSAKSNRDASPLHF	TGCAGTGCTAAGTCCAACAGGGACGCATCACCCCTCCACTTT
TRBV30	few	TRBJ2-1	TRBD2	CAWNPLAGALAEQFF	TGTGCCTGGAACCCACTAGCGGGGGCCCTCGCTGAGCAGTTCTTC
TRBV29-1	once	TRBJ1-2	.	CSVDPGNYGYTF	TGCAGCGTTGACCCGGGGAACTATGGCTACACCTTC
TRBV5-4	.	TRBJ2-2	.	CASSLDRTGEPFF	TGTGCCAGCAGCTTGGATCGCACCGGGGAGCCGTTTTTT
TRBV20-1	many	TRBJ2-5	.	CSARDWQGQETQYF	TGCAGTGCTAGAGATTGGCAGGGGCAAGAGACCCAGTACTTC
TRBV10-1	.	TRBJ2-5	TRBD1	CASSEGTVSQETQYF	TGCGCCAGCAGTGAGGGGACAGTCTCCCAAGAGACCCAGTACTTC
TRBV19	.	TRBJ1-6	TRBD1	CASSLVTGGNSPLHF	TGTGCCAGCAGCTTAGTCACAGGGGGGAATTCACCCCTCCACTTT
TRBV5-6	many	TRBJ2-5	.	CASSFPGARGETQYF	TGTGCCAGCAGCTTTCCAGGGGCGCGTGGAGAGACCCAGTACTTC
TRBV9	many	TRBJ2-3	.	CASSVAGVADTQYF	TGTGCCAGCAGCGTCGCAGGGGTGGCAGATACGCAGTATTTT
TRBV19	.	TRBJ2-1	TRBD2	CASSIAGGGYNEQFF	TGTGCCAGTTCTATAGCGGGAGGGGGATACAATGAGCAGTTCTTC
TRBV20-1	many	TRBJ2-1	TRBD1	CSASGEHRGRRNEQFF	TGCAGTGCTAGCGGGGAACACAGGGGGCGCAGGAATGAGCAGTTCTTC
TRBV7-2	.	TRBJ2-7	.	CASSPGWRSYEQYF	TGTGCCAGCAGCCCAGGTTGGAGGTCCTACGAGCAGTACTTC
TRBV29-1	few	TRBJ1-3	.	CSVERGRGGNTIYF	TGCAGCGTTGAAAGAGGCAGGGGAGGAAACACCATATATTTT
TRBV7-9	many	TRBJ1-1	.	CASSSDRQKGAFF	TGTGCCAGCAGCTCGGACCGACAGAAGGGTGCTTTCTTT
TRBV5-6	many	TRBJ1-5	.	CASSLAGASNQPQHF	TGTGCCAGCAGCTTGGCTGGAGCTAGCAATCAGCCCCAGCATTTT
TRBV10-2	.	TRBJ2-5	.	CASEGNKETQYF	TGCGCCAGCGAGGGGAATAAAGAGACCCAGTACTTC
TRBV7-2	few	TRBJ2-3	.	CASSLNQEQYF	TGTGCCAGCAGCTTAAACCAGGAGCAGTATTTT
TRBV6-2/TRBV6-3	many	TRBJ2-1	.	CAISEYNEQFF	TGTGCCATTTCAGAGTACAATGAGCAGTTCTTC
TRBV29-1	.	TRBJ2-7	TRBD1	CSAEGATYEQYF	TGCAGCGCTGAGGGGGCCACCTACGAGCAGTACTTC
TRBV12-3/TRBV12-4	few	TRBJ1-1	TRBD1	CASSPGQGGRPAEAFF	TGTGCCAGCAGTCCCGGACAGGGGGGGCGCCCGGCTGAAGCTTTCTTT
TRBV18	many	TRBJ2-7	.	CASSPPRAGDEQYF	TGTGCCAGCTCACCCCCCCGGGCAGGGGACGAGCAGTACTTC
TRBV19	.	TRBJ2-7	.	CASSVTGSVVEQYF	TGTGCCAGTAGTGTAACAGGGTCAGTGGTGGAGCAGTACTTC
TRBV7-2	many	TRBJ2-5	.	CASSFGRRGETQYF	TGTGCCAGCAGCTTTGGACGTCGGGGGGAGACCCAGTACTTC
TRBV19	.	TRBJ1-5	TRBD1	CASSLTGTGGRNQPQHF	TGTGCCAGTAGTTTGACCGGGACAGGGGGCCGCAATCAGCCCCAGCATTTT
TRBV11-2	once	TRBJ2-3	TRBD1	CASSSGMGTGKVDTQYF	TGTGCCAGCAGCTCTGGCATGGGGACAGGGAAGGTAGATACGCAGTATTTT
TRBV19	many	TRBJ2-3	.	CASSIGLADWQYF	TGTGCCAGTAGTATAGGTCTGGCCGACTGGCAGTATTTT
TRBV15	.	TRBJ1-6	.	CAASPPPGQPCYNSPLHF	TGTGCCGCCAGCCCTCCTCCAGGACAGCCTTGCTATAATTCACCCCTCCACTTT
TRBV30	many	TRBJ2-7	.	CAWSAGTNYEQYF	TGTGCCTGGAGTGCCGGGACAAATTACGAGCAGTACTTC
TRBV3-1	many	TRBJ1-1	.	CASRSGNTEAFF	TGTGCCAGCAGATCAGGGAACACTGAAGCTTTCTTT
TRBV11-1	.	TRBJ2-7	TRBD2	CASSFIAGASLYEQYF	TGTGCCAGCAGCTTTATAGCGGGGGCTTCTCTCTACGAGCAGTACTTC
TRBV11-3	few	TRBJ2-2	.	CASSLVFGAIGELFF	TGTGCCAGCAGCTTAGTGTTCGGAGCTATCGGGGAGCTGTTTTTT
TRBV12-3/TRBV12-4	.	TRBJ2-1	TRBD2	CASGGLGLAGIEQFF	TGTGCCAGCGGTGGCCTGGGACTAGCGGGGATTGAGCAGTTCTTC
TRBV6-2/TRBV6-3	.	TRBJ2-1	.	CATKRSSRDEQFF	TGTGCCACCAAACGGTCTAGCAGGGATGAGCAGTTCTTC
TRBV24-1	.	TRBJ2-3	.	CATEGTDTQYF	TGTGCCACCGAGGGAACAGATACGCAGTATTTT
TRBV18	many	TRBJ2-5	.	CASSPREIGRAETQYF	TGTGCCAGCTCACCACGTGAGATAGGACGGGCAGAGACCCAGTACTTC
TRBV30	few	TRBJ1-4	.	CAWSGIMEGEKLFF	TGTGCCTGGAGTGGGATCATGGAGGGGGAAAAACTGTTTTTT
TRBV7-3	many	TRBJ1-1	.	CASSLMGGDTEAFF	TGTGCCAGCAGCTTAATGGGGGGGGACACTGAAGCTTTCTTT
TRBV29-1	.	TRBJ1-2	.	CSVAQGSGYTF	TGCAGCGTTGCTCAGGGTAGCGGCTACACCTTC
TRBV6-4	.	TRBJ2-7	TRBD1	CASSVGRTGLSYEQYF	TGTGCCAGCAGTGTAGGTCGGACAGGCTTATCCTACGAGCAGTACTTC
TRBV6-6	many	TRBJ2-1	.	CASSYSTGFEFF	TGTGCCAGCAGTTACTCGACGGGGTTCGAGTTCTTC
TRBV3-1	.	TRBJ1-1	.	CASSQDWVNTEAFF	TGTGCCAGCAGCCAAGATTGGGTGAACACTGAAGCTTTCTTT
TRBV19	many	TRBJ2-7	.	CASKPLHRVTYEQYF	TGTGCCAGCAAACCTCTACACAGGGTCACCTACGAGCAGTACTTC
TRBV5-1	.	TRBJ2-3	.	CASSLAAGIGTDTQYF	TGCGCCAGCAGCTTGGCAGCAGGCATCGGCACAGATACGCAGTATTTT
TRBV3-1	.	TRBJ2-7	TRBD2	CASSPTGAGAVYEQYF	TGTGCCAGCAGCCCGACGGGTGCGGGAGCCGTATACGAGCAGTACTTC
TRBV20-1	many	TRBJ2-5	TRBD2	CSAKKTSGGLETQYF	TGCAGTGCTAAAAAGACTAGCGGGGGGTTAGAGACCCAGTACTTC